This T cell receptor (beta chain) came from a study of blood T cell repertoires in COVID-19. Sequenced by immunoSEQ multiplex PCR; TCRdb stores in-frame clones only, minus some. The data show fewer than 200,000 clones, with around 87% seen just once and around an eighth held by the top ten. CDR1 is ENHRY and CDR2 is SYGVKD in the germline V gene. V was pared by 6 bases and J by 15 bases, with 8 bases of the junction left unmatched. The CDR3 consists of 13 residues. V and J are TRBV10-3 and TRBJ2-1, with 13 bases matching TRBD2. Sequencing used peripheral blood. The TCR was taken from a woman in her sixties or seventies with COVID-19, enrolled during active disease. CDR3 sequence (DNA): TGTGCCATCAGCGGGACTAGCGGGACCTCGTGGTTCTTC. It encodes CAISGTSGTSWFF.